The 13 T cell receptor beta chains below all came from one sample that was sequenced in a study of vaccination and CD4 T cells after COVID-19. Which antigens these TCRs recognize remains unknown. The Oncomine TCR Beta short-read assay sequenced DNA from cultured CD4+ T cells. MiXCR, applied by TCRdb to the PCR reads, yields one record per CDR3 protein. The sample consists of roughly 20,000 distinct CDR3 sequences, roughly 40% of them appearing once. Treatment denoted: approximately 9-day PBMC culture with coronavirus spike peptide pools or control peptides (ViraFEST assay). This specimen was CD4+ T cells from blood, cultured in vitro, taken before SARS-CoV-2 vaccination. Every receptor here comes from a human donor who received a COVID-19 vaccine.

The chain has TRBV10-3 and TRBJ2-7; 11 bases fit TRBD2. V gave up 0 bases and J gave up 3 bases; unmatched junction bases: 4. The V gene's germline CDR1 is ENHRY and CDR2 SYGVKD. This CDR3 has 16 residues. CDR3 sequence: CAISESRLAGLYEQYF. CDR3 coding DNA: TGTGCCATCAGTGAGTCAAGACTAGCGGGGCTCTACGAGCAGTACTTC.

This clonotype was detected only once. The V and J genes are TRBV5-1 and TRBJ1-5; D perhaps matches TRBD1 (5 bases). Trimming removed 3 bases at V and 6 bases at J, with 13 bases between. From germline, CDR1 is SGHRS and CDR2 YFSETQ. This CDR3 has 14 amino acids. DNA for the CDR3: TGCGCCAGCAGCTCGGCGGGGGACGGTCAGCCCCAGCATTTT. This codes for CASSSAGDGQPQHF.

Only a few counts were recorded for this clonotype. This chain connects TRBV10-3 to TRBJ1-2, with D unresolved. Trimming took off 4 bases at V and 8 bases at J, with 14 bases between the two ends. CDR1 ENHRY and CDR2 SYGVKD come from the germline V gene. This CDR3 has 13 amino acids. CDR3 loop: CAISGVTTWGYTF. CDR3 DNA: TGTGCCATCAGTGGGGTCACCACCTGGGGCTACACCTTC.

The genes are TRBV7-2 and TRBJ1-1; unclear D gene. The germline V gene encodes CDR1 SGHTA and CDR2 FQGNSA. CDR3 length: 13 residues. V gave up 5 bases and J gave up 1 base, with 8 bases separating them. The CDR3 here is CASSPSPNTEAFF. In nucleotides, the CDR3 is TGTGCCAGCAGCCCCTCCCCGAACACTGAAGCTTTCTTT. The variable domain in full, with the rest retrieved from reference TRBV7-2 and TRBJ1-1, is GAGVSQSPSNKVTEKGKDVELRCDPISGHTALYWYRQSLGQGLEFLIYFQGNSAPDKSGLPSDRFSAERTGGSVSTLTIQRTQQEDSAVYLCASSPSPNTEAFFGQGTRLTVV.

In this sample, this clonotype turned up a few times. V and J are TRBV7-9 and TRBJ2-4; D remains unclear. Germline V gives CDR1 SEHNR, CDR2 FQNEAQ (reference sequence). The CDR3 runs to 14 residues. V was trimmed by 5 bases and J by 4 bases, leaving 12 bases between them. The CDR3 loop is CASSEVRRKNIQYF. The CDR3 DNA is TGTGCCAGCAGCGAAGTCCGCAGGAAAAACATTCAGTACTTC.

The chain has TRBV7-2 and TRBJ2-4, with TRBD1 as a possible D gene (6 bases). Trimming took 5 bases from V and 7 from J, leaving 21 bases between them. Germline V gene data show CDR1 as SGHTA and CDR2 as FQGNSA. The CDR3 has 16 amino acids. For the CDR3, the DNA is TGTGCCAGCAGCCCAAACAGGGATCTCTTCGGTAACATTCAGTACTTC. The encoded protein is CASSPNRDLFGNIQYF.

V and J are TRBV5-1 and TRBJ2-2; D is possibly TRBD2 (6 bases). The ends were cut back, 4 bases at V and 5 bases at J, with 15 bases in the middle. The CDR3 spans 15 residues. The V gene's germline CDR1 is SGHRS and CDR2 YFSETQ. DNA for the CDR3: TGCGCCAGCAGCCTCTCCGGGAGCTGGACCGGGGAGCTGTTTTTT. Translated: CASSLSGSWTGELFF.

The chain has TRBV19 and TRBJ2-2, with TRBD2 matching over 8 bases. The CDR3 has 17 amino acids. Trimming took 4 bases from V and 3 from J; bases not matched to a gene: 10. Germline CDR1 is LNHDA and CDR2 is SQIVND (reference sequence). CDR3 nucleotide sequence: TGTGCCAGTAGTACGAGATGGGCTAGCGGGCACACCGGGGAGCTGTTTTTT. Protein product: CASSTRWASGHTGELFF.

This clonotype has more than one count but fewer than ten. The chain joins TRBV6-5 to TRBJ2-1, with 10 bases fitting TRBD1. The length of the CDR3 is 14 residues. The V gene end was trimmed by 0 bases and the J gene end by 9 bases; junction bases not matched to a gene: 2. CDR1 and CDR2 (germline): MNHEY, SVGAGI. CDR3 bases: TGTGCCAGCAGTTACTCGAGGGACAGGGGTGAGCAGTTCTTC. Protein: CASSYSRDRGEQFF.

CDR3 DNA: TGCAGCGTTGGGGACACTAGCAATCAGCCCCAGCATTTT. This codes for CSVGDTSNQPQHF. The chain uses TRBV29-1 and TRBJ1-5; weak D call: TRBD1 (6 bases). This CDR3 has 13 residues. Trimming removed 4 bases from V and 0 bases from J, with 7 bases in between. Per the germline V gene, CDR1 is SQVTM and CDR2 is ANQGSEA. Full variable domain (remainder filled in from reference TRBV29-1 and TRBJ1-5): SAVISQKPSRDICQRGTSLTIQCQVDSQVTMMFWYRQQPGQSLTLIATANQGSEATYESGFVIDKFPISRPNLTFSTLTVSNMSPEDSSIYLCSVGDTSNQPQHFGDGTRLSIL.

V usage is TRBV20-1 and J usage is TRBJ1-5, with D maybe TRBD1 (5 bases). Germline V gene data show CDR1 as DFQATT and CDR2 as SNEGSKA (reference sequence). The length of the CDR3 is 14 residues. The V end lost 4 bases, the J end lost 1 base, and 11 bases lay between the germline ends. The DNA for the CDR3 is TGCAGTGCTAACCGGGGGGGAAGCAATCAGCCCCAGCATTTT. Amino acid sequence: CSANRGGSNQPQHF.

This clonotype turned up a few times. The gene calls are TRBV20-1 and TRBJ2-5, with 14 bases matching TRBD2. The CDR3 consists of 15 residues. The germline gives CDR1 DFQATT, CDR2 SNEGSKA (reference sequence). Trimming cost V 5 bases and J 0 bases; bases outside gene matches: 2. The CDR3 DNA is TGCAGTGCTCCGACTAGCGGGGGGGACCAAGAGACCCAGTACTTC. As protein: CSAPTSGGDQETQYF.

A few counts support this clonotype. The chain is built from TRBV28 and TRBJ2-7; TRBD2 agrees at 10 bases. The CDR3 loop spans 17 amino acids. Unmatched junction bases numbered 16, after V lost 5 bases and J lost 6 bases. CDR1 and CDR2 (germline): MDHEN, SYDVKM. The CDR3 nucleotides read TGTGCCAGCAGTCGGGCGAGCGGGGGGGCTCGCGATTCCGAGCAGTACTTC. Translating it yields CASSRASGGARDSEQYF. The variable domain in full, completed from reference TRBV28 and TRBJ2-7, reads DVKVTQSSRYLVKRTGEKVFLECVQDMDHENMFWYRQDPGLGLRLIYFSYDVKMKEKGDIPEGYSVSREKKERFSLILESASTNQTSMYLCASSRASGGARDSEQYFGPGTRLTVT.